Listed here are 8 T cell receptor beta chains from one sample, sequenced in a study of T cell responses to AZD1222 COVID-19 vaccine. The assay was immunoSEQ multiplex PCR, and TCRdb's table has in-frame clones only and misses some. The sample has around 110,000 clones; 85% to 95% are singletons. The specimen was peripheral blood, collected on day 0 of AZD1222 vaccination. All receptors derive from an adult in good health.

The rearrangement joins TRBV2 to TRBJ2-7; the D is unclear. V lost 6 bases and J 0 bases, leaving 18 bases between the germline ends. This CDR3 contains 16 residues. CDR1 and CDR2 from the germline V gene are SNHLY and FYNNEI. CDR3 protein: CASSLKTDWSSYEQYF. The CDR3 DNA sequence: TGTGCCAGCAGCCTAAAGACCGACTGGAGCTCCTACGAGCAGTACTTC.

This clone is categorized as medium-sized. V and J are TRBV13 and TRBJ2-2; D possibly corresponds to TRBD2 (6 bases). CDR1 PRHDT and CDR2 FYEKMQ come from the germline V gene (reference sequence). Trimming removed 4 bases from V and 3 bases from J, with 6 bases in between. The CDR3 contains 13 residues. The CDR3 region has the DNA TGTGCCAGCAGCTGGGACTACACCGGGGAGCTGTTTTTT. As protein: CASSWDYTGELFF.

The genes are TRBV4-1 and TRBJ2-1; the D gene is possibly TRBD2 (6 bases). CDR1 is MGHRA and CDR2 is YSYEKL in the germline V gene. The V end lost 0 bases, the J end lost 6 bases, and 18 bases lay between the germline ends. The CDR3 length is 17 residues. CDR3 loop: CASSQDPRLVRGNEQFF. DNA for the CDR3: TGCGCCAGCAGCCAAGACCCTAGACTAGTCCGGGGCAATGAGCAGTTCTTC.

The chain is built from TRBV28 and TRBJ2-7; 7 bases map to TRBD2. CDR3 length: 15 amino acids. The junction had 16 bases not matched to a gene; V was cut back by 8 bases and J by 6 bases. The germline CDR1 and CDR2 sequences are MDHEN and SYDVKM. This CDR3 reads CASSPVRGGPTEQYF. CDR3 DNA sequence: TGTGCCAGCTCCCCGGTAAGGGGAGGGCCAACCGAGCAGTACTTC.

This clone was detected a few times. The chain is built from TRBV11-1 and TRBJ1-2; D unresolved. This CDR3 contains 12 residues. Germline lookup yields CDR1 SGHAT and CDR2 FQDESV (reference sequence). V was shortened by 1 base and J by 3 bases, with 3 bases between the two germline ends. CDR3 nucleotide sequence: TGTGCCAGCAGCTTAGATCACTATGGCTACACCTTC. It is translated as CASSLDHYGYTF.

This chain connects TRBV7-3 to TRBJ2-2, with TRBD2 matching over 11 bases. J gave up 5 bases and V 4 bases, and 9 bases lay outside the gene matches. This CDR3 comprises 17 residues. The V gene's germline CDR1 is SGHTA and CDR2 FQGTGA. This CDR3 reads CASSYTGTSGWTGELFF. Written as DNA, the CDR3 is TGTGCCAGCAGCTACACCGGGACTAGCGGTTGGACCGGGGAGCTGTTTTTT.

CDR3 in DNA: TGTGCCAGCAGTGGGGTTAATCAGCCCCAGCATTTT. It yields the protein CASSGVNQPQHF. The chain links TRBV28 to TRBJ1-5; D unresolved. Germline V gene data show CDR1 as MDHEN and CDR2 as SYDVKM. Trimming took 5 bases from V and 4 from J, leaving 6 bases between them. The CDR3 sequence is 12 residues long.

This chain links TRBV7-9 with TRBJ1-5, with D hard to call. CDR1 and CDR2 from the germline V gene are SEHNR and FQNEAQ (reference sequence). The CDR3 sequence is 12 residues long. The V gene lost 3 bases and the J gene lost 5 bases, with 5 bases spanning the gap. The CDR3 loop is CASSLDYQPQHF. The CDR3 region has the DNA TGTGCCAGCAGCTTGGACTATCAGCCCCAGCATTTT.